A selection of T cell receptor beta chains follows, all from one sample in a study of blood T cell repertoires in COVID-19. Measured with immunoSEQ multiplex PCR; TCRdb has only the in-frame clones, and not every one. Of more than 200,000 clones in the sample, around 84% were seen once. Specimen: peripheral blood. The receptors here all came from a woman aged 55-69 years with COVID-19, enrolled during active disease. The CDR3 runs from the conserved cysteine through the conserved F or W. The D gene is left open where the match is weak. Clone size appears in some rows only: once, few, many, or a class for an expanded clone.

v_gene: TRBV27; d_gene: TRBD2; abundance: -; j_gene: TRBJ2-1; CDR3nt: TGTGCCAGCAGTATAGGGACTAGCGGGGGACCTAGGGGCTCCTACAATGAGCAGTTCTTC; CDR3aa: CASSIGTSGGPRGSYNEQFF
v_gene: TRBV7-9; d_gene: TRBD2; abundance: -; j_gene: TRBJ2-1; CDR3nt: TGTGCCAGCAGCTTAGATTGGCGGGGGGCCTACAATGAGCAGTTCTTC; CDR3aa: CASSLDWRGAYNEQFF
v_gene: TRBV5-1; d_gene: TRBD2; abundance: -; j_gene: TRBJ2-1; CDR3nt: TGCGCCAGCTCCCGCGGGAGCGGGAGTGATGAGCAGTTCTTC; CDR3aa: CASSRGSGSDEQFF
v_gene: TRBV7-2; d_gene: TRBD1; abundance: few; j_gene: TRBJ2-7; CDR3nt: TGTGCCAGCAGCTCCAAATGGGGGACAGGGTTTCGCGAGCAGTACTTC; CDR3aa: CASSSKWGTGFREQYF
v_gene: TRBV10-3; d_gene: TRBD1; abundance: -; j_gene: TRBJ1-1; CDR3nt: TGTGCCATCAGTGAGTCTTATATGAGGGACAGGGGATCTGAAGCTTTCTTT; CDR3aa: CAISESYMRDRGSEAFF
v_gene: TRBV11-3; d_gene: -; abundance: -; j_gene: TRBJ2-7; CDR3nt: TGTGCCAGCAGCGATAACAGGCGCTCCTACGAGCAGTACTTC; CDR3aa: CASSDNRRSYEQYF
v_gene: TRBV7-2; d_gene: TRBD1; abundance: once; j_gene: TRBJ2-7; CDR3nt: TGTGCCAGCAGTCATCTAGGAGGGACAGGGGGCTACGAGCAGTACTTC; CDR3aa: CASSHLGGTGGYEQYF
v_gene: TRBV28; d_gene: -; abundance: few; j_gene: TRBJ1-2; CDR3nt: TGTGCCAGCAGGACCGACAGGCGGTGGCGGGGCTACACCTTC; CDR3aa: CASRTDRRWRGYTF
v_gene: TRBV3-1/TRBV3-2; d_gene: TRBD1; abundance: -; j_gene: TRBJ2-2; CDR3nt: TGTGCCAGCAGCCCCCTAGGCCTCGACAGGGGGAACACCGGGGAGCTGTTTTTT; CDR3aa: CASSPLGLDRGNTGELFF
v_gene: TRBV5-1; d_gene: TRBD1; abundance: once; j_gene: TRBJ1-2; CDR3nt: TGCGCCAGCAGCCCAGACAGGGAGCTCTCGCGCAATGGCTACACCTTC; CDR3aa: CASSPDRELSRNGYTF
v_gene: TRBV7-9; d_gene: -; abundance: -; j_gene: TRBJ2-7; CDR3nt: TGTGCCAGCAGCTTAGGCAGCTACGAGCAGTACTTC; CDR3aa: CASSLGSYEQYF
v_gene: TRBV6-2/TRBV6-3; d_gene: -; abundance: once; j_gene: TRBJ1-5; CDR3nt: TGTGCCAGCAGTTACGGGCAGATGGATCAGCCCCAGCATTTT; CDR3aa: CASSYGQMDQPQHF
v_gene: TRBV19; d_gene: TRBD1; abundance: -; j_gene: TRBJ2-5; CDR3nt: TGTGCCAGTAGTGGGACAGGGGCCGGAGAAGAGACCCAGTACTTC; CDR3aa: CASSGTGAGEETQYF
v_gene: TRBV30; d_gene: TRBD1; abundance: -; j_gene: TRBJ1-2; CDR3nt: TGTGCCTGGACCGGGACAGGGTTCGGCTATGGCTACACCTTC; CDR3aa: CAWTGTGFGYGYTF
v_gene: TRBV2; d_gene: -; abundance: few; j_gene: TRBJ1-5; CDR3nt: TGTGCCAGCAGTCCCCCCGGGGTACGGGGACAGCCCCAGCATTTT; CDR3aa: CASSPPGVRGQPQHF
v_gene: TRBV30; d_gene: -; abundance: -; j_gene: TRBJ1-1; CDR3nt: TGTGCCTGGAGTTCAGTGAACACTGAAGCTTTCTTT; CDR3aa: CAWSSVNTEAFF
v_gene: TRBV28; d_gene: -; abundance: few; j_gene: TRBJ1-2; CDR3nt: TGTGCAGCAGGGGATCGGTATGGCTACACCTTC; CDR3aa: CAAGDRYGYTF
v_gene: TRBV6-5; d_gene: TRBD2; abundance: -; j_gene: TRBJ2-3; CDR3nt: TGTGCCAGCAGGGTACGTGCCGGGAGGACAGATACGCAGTATTTT; CDR3aa: CASRVRAGRTDTQYF